The 29 T cell receptor beta chains presented below share a single source sample, sequenced in a study of blood T cell repertoires in COVID-19. Sequenced by immunoSEQ multiplex PCR; TCRdb stores in-frame clones only, minus some. The table shows 260,000 or so clones, with 85% occurring only once. Sequenced input: PBMCs or T cells enriched from blood (not recorded which). These receptors originate from a woman between 50 and 59 years old who had recovered from COVID-19.

This clone showed up just a few times. The CDR3 reads CASSFEGTGFSPLHF. Here the CDR3 DNA reads TGTGCCAGCAGTTTCGAGGGGACAGGGTTTTCACCCCTCCACTTT. The J gene is TRBJ1-6, the V gene TRBV28; 9 nucleotides agree with TRBD1. The germline V gene has CDR1 MDHEN and CDR2 SYDVKM. Trimming at V came to 3 bases and at J to 9 bases, leaving 6 bases not matched to a gene. The CDR3 has 15 residues.

The chain recombines TRBV11-2 with TRBJ2-3, with 7 bases identical to TRBD2. Germline CDR1 is SGHAT and CDR2 is FQNNGV. V shed 1 base and J 2 bases; nucleotides not matched to a gene: 6. This CDR3 spans 16 amino acids. The CDR3 loop reads CASSLAGGTNTDTQYF. DNA for the CDR3: TGTGCCAGCAGCTTAGCCGGGGGGACTAACACAGATACGCAGTATTTT.

V is TRBV11-1 and J is TRBJ1-1; D possibly corresponds to TRBD1 (5 bases). The CDR3 covers 11 residues. Trimming removed 6 bases from V and 7 bases from J, with 9 bases in between. Germline V lookup: CDR1 SGHAT, CDR2 FQDESV (reference sequence). The CDR3 coding sequence is TGTGCCAGCAGAACAGGAGTTGAAGCTTTCTTT. This translates into CASRTGVEAFF.

The J gene is TRBJ1-4, the V gene TRBV7-2; D unresolved. This CDR3 is 15 amino acids long. CDR1 is SGHTA, CDR2 FQGNSA, per germline. Trimming removed 1 base at V and 0 bases at J, with 6 bases between. CDR3 protein: CASSLDTATNEKLFF. For the CDR3, the DNA is TGTGCCAGCAGCTTAGATACAGCAACTAATGAAAAACTGTTTTTT.

The chain uses TRBV7-9 and TRBJ1-1; 7 bases map to TRBD1. Trimming cost V 1 base and J 3 bases; bases outside gene matches: 5. CDR1 and CDR2 from the germline V gene are SEHNR and FQNEAQ (reference sequence). The CDR3 extends over 15 amino acids. Here the CDR3 reads CASSLDEGADTEAFF. As DNA, the CDR3 is TGTGCCAGCAGCTTAGACGAGGGGGCAGACACTGAAGCTTTCTTT. Together with reference TRBV7-9 and TRBJ1-1, the CDR3 gives the full variable domain: DTGVSQNPRHKITKRGQNVTFRCDPISEHNRLYWYRQTLGQGPEFLTYFQNEAQLEKSRLLSDRFSAERPKGSFSTLEIQRTEQGDSAMYLCASSLDEGADTEAFFGQGTRLTVV.

The chain recombines TRBV23-1 with TRBJ1-2, with D uncertain. TRBV23-1 qualifies as an ORF whose function is uncertain. The CDR3 runs 13 residues. Trimming stripped 3 bases from V and 2 bases from J, with 7 bases between. The CDR3 protein is CASSHRGNYGYTF. Here the CDR3 DNA reads TGCGCCAGCAGTCATCGAGGGAACTATGGCTACACCTTC.

V usage is TRBV7-3 and J usage is TRBJ1-2; perhaps TRBD1 as D (5 bases). The length of the CDR3 is 15 residues. The germline V gene encodes CDR1 SGHTA and CDR2 FQGTGA. Trimming cost V 6 bases and J 5 bases, with 19 bases left between them. The CDR3 DNA reads as TGTGCCAGCAGACAAGCGGGGGACGGAGCTTATGGCTACACCTTC. Encoded protein: CASRQAGDGAYGYTF.

The chain links TRBV30 to TRBJ2-7, with D maybe TRBD2 (6 bases). Deletions cut 5 bases from V and 7 bases from J, with 18 bases between. The CDR3 sequence is 13 residues long. Germline assignment: CDR1 GTSNPN and CDR2 SVGIG (reference sequence). The CDR3 protein is CAWRDSPLEEQYF. CDR3 nucleotides: TGTGCCTGGCGGGACTCCCCTCTGGAGGAGCAGTACTTC.

The chain has TRBV6-5 and TRBJ2-4; a possible D gene is TRBD2 (5 bases). The CDR3 has 15 amino acids. Deletions cut 6 bases from V and 3 bases from J, with 15 bases between. Germline assignment: CDR1 MNHEY and CDR2 SVGAGI. CDR3 DNA sequence: TGTGCCAGCAGGGCCGGGTTGGAGGTCAAAAACATTCAGTACTTC. It yields the protein CASRAGLEVKNIQYF.

This chain joins TRBV19 and TRBJ2-3; TRBD2 agrees at 11 bases. The CDR3 runs to 13 residues. The germline V gene has CDR1 LNHDA and CDR2 SQIVND (reference sequence). J lost 4 bases, V lost 8 bases, and 2 bases had no gene match. The DNA of the CDR3 is TGTGCCAGTCTAGCGGGAGGCGCAGATACGCAGTATTTT. Amino acids: CASLAGGADTQYF.

V usage is TRBV9 and J usage is TRBJ2-3, with 9 positions matching TRBD2. V lost 2 bases, J lost 1 base, and 5 bases stayed unmatched. Germline-derived CDR1 and CDR2 are SGDLS and YYNGEE. This CDR3 is 16 amino acids long. The CDR3 region is CASSVSGSRGTDTQYF. The CDR3 DNA reads TGTGCCAGCAGCGTTAGCGGGAGTCGGGGCACAGATACGCAGTATTTT.

With respect to this clone: Different DNA sequences within this sample yield the same CDR3. The rearrangement uses TRBV15 and TRBJ1-4; D possibly corresponds to TRBD1 (5 bases). The CDR3 consists of 15 residues. The germline gives CDR1 LNHNV, CDR2 YYDKDF (reference sequence). The V end was cut by 1 base, the J end by 8 bases, with 14 bases between. The CDR3 region is CATSRVGQGGEKLFF. DNA of the CDR3: TGTGCCACCAGCAGAGTCGGGCAGGGAGGAGAAAAACTGTTTTTT.

The chain employs TRBV7-9 and TRBJ2-3, with 14 bases matching TRBD2. This CDR3 has 17 residues. V was pared by 6 bases and J by 3 bases, with 8 bases of the junction left unmatched. Per germline, CDR1 SEHNR and CDR2 FQNEAQ (reference sequence). Here the CDR3 DNA reads TGTGCCAGCAGTTTGGGACTAGCGGGAGCGAGGACAGATACGCAGTATTTT. It specifies CASSLGLAGARTDTQYF.

The CDR3 loop reads CAWTGLGPGEQFF. CDR3 DNA sequence: TGTGCCTGGACTGGACTAGGGCCGGGGGAGCAGTTCTTC. V and J are TRBV30 and TRBJ2-1; 7 bases fit TRBD2. Trimming at V came to 4 bases and at J to 10 bases, leaving 10 bases not matched to a gene. The CDR3 runs to 13 residues. Germline V gives CDR1 GTSNPN, CDR2 SVGIG (reference sequence).

The chain links TRBV28 to TRBJ1-2; D possibly corresponds to TRBD1 (5 bases). V was pared by 2 bases and J by 4 bases, with 8 bases between. Germline V gives CDR1 MDHEN, CDR2 SYDVKM. The CDR3 covers 13 residues. CDR3 nucleotides: TGTGCCAGCAGTTTACTCACAGGCTATGGCTACACCTTC. Translation: CASSLLTGYGYTF.

The chain employs TRBV28 and TRBJ1-2; TRBD1 aligns across 12 bases. Germline CDR1 reads MDHEN; CDR2 reads SYDVKM. This CDR3 has 14 residues. After removal of 6 bases from V and 6 bases from J, the junction contained 5 bases not matched to a gene. CDR3 amino acids: CASRVGTGGDGYTF. CDR3 nucleotide sequence: TGTGCCAGCAGGGTTGGGACAGGGGGCGATGGCTACACCTTC.

The chain joins TRBV18 to TRBJ2-5, with D hard to call. The V gene's germline CDR1 is KGHSH and CDR2 LQKENI. This CDR3 is 13 amino acids long. The germline V and J ends were trimmed by 3 bases and 5 bases, with 10 bases remaining between them. The CDR3 region is CASSPSLSETQYF. CDR3 DNA: TGTGCCAGCTCACCCTCCCTGTCGGAGACCCAGTACTTC.

The V call is TRBV12-3 or TRBV12-4, the J call TRBJ1-2; maybe TRBD1 (5 bases). V lost 6 bases, J lost 10 bases, and 18 bases lay in between. The CDR3 is 13 amino acids. CDR3 DNA: TGTGCCAGCAGCGAGAGGGACTTAGGCGTCTACACCTTC. As protein: CASSERDLGVYTF.

V usage is TRBV5-5 and J usage is TRBJ2-2, with D maybe TRBD2 (7 bases). The CDR3 extends over 15 amino acids. Between the trimmed V and J ends, which lost 3 bases and 2 bases, there was a span of 11 bases. Germline CDR1 reads SGHKS; CDR2 reads YYEKEE (reference sequence). The CDR3 DNA is TGTGCCAGCAGCTCGGGGGGCTTTAACACCGGGGAGCTGTTTTTT. Translated, it gives CASSSGGFNTGELFF.

The genes are TRBV9 and TRBJ2-1; tentatively, D is TRBD2 (6 bases). Germline V gene lookup returns CDR1 SGDLS and CDR2 YYNGEE. CDR3 size: 13 residues. V lost 4 bases and J 6 bases, leaving 11 bases between the germline ends. The CDR3 nucleotides are TGTGCCAGCAGCCCAAGGAGGGGCAATGAGCAGTTCTTC. Translation gives CASSPRRGNEQFF.

This clone has only one observation. V is TRBV7-9 and J is TRBJ2-2, with a weak D call TRBD2 (5 bases). The CDR3 is made up of 13 amino acids. CDR1 SEHNR and CDR2 FQNEAQ come from the germline V gene (reference sequence). V was trimmed by 5 bases and J by 4 bases, leaving 8 bases between them. For the CDR3, the DNA is TGTGCCAGCAGCCCGCGGGTCACCGGGGAGCTGTTTTTT. It yields the protein CASSPRVTGELFF. The full variable domain, in which reference TRBV7-9 and TRBJ2-2 provide the parts outside the CDR3, is DTGVSQNPRHKITKRGQNVTFRCDPISEHNRLYWYRQTLGQGPEFLTYFQNEAQLEKSRLLSDRFSAERPKGSFSTLEIQRTEQGDSAMYLCASSPRVTGELFFGEGSRLTVL.

The chain combines TRBV7-2 with TRBJ2-1; 11 bases align to TRBD1. The V segment lost 7 bases and the J segment 7 bases; nucleotides outside the gene matches: 9. The CDR3 sequence is 15 residues long. Germline CDR1 and CDR2: SGHTA and FQGNSA. The CDR3 spells CASIPDRGLRNEQFF. The CDR3 bases are TGTGCCAGCATCCCGGACAGGGGGCTAAGGAATGAGCAGTTCTTC.

This sequence joins TRBV2 and TRBJ1-6; 11 bases line up with TRBD1. This CDR3 is built from 18 residues. The junction had 14 bases not matched to a gene; V was cut back by 6 bases and J by 7 bases. CDR1 and CDR2 from the germline V gene are SNHLY and FYNNEI. DNA for the CDR3: TGTGCCAGCAGCGCAAACACCCCGGGACAGGGGGTGAATTCACCCCTCCACTTT. This sequence encodes CASSANTPGQGVNSPLHF. Variable domain in full (rest from reference TRBV2 and TRBJ1-6): EPEVTQTPSHQVTQMGQEVILRCVPISNHLYFYWYRQILGQKVEFLVSFYNNEISEKSEIFDDQFSVERPDGSNFTLKIRSTKLEDSAMYFCASSANTPGQGVNSPLHFGNGTRLTVT.

This chain links TRBV12-5 with TRBJ1-2; 8 bases align to TRBD1. Germline V gene data show CDR1 as LGHNT and CDR2 as FRNRAP. Trimming took 4 bases from V and 2 from J; bases not matched to a gene: 3. The CDR3 has 14 amino acids. CDR3 nucleotides: TGTGCTAGTGGTTCCTGGACAGGGAACTATGGCTACACCTTC. Its translation is CASGSWTGNYGYTF.

This rearrangement joins TRBV5-1 to TRBJ2-1; D is possibly TRBD1 (5 bases). The CDR3 has 14 amino acids. The V and J ends lost 1 base and 8 bases respectively, with 13 bases between them. Germline V CDR1 and CDR2: SGHRS, YFSETQ. The CDR3 loop reads CASSLLVQGDEQFF. The CDR3, as DNA: TGCGCCAGCAGCTTGTTGGTCCAGGGCGATGAGCAGTTCTTC.

The rearrangement links TRBV6-5 to TRBJ1-2, with 8 bases identical to TRBD1. The ends lost 2 bases at V and 10 bases at J; junction bases unmatched: 6. Germline V gene lookup returns CDR1 MNHEY and CDR2 SVGAGI. The CDR3 sequence is 13 residues long. The DNA of the CDR3 is TGTGCCAGCAGTTACCCCGGGACAGGTGCCTACACCTTC. Translation gives CASSYPGTGAYTF.

This rearrangement joins TRBV14 to TRBJ1-1, with 8 bases fitting TRBD1. This CDR3 has 14 residues. Germline loops: CDR1 SGHDN, CDR2 FVKESK. Trimming at V came to 6 bases and at J to 3 bases, leaving 6 bases not matched to a gene. The CDR3 sequence is CASSRTGWYTEAFF. CDR3 sequence (DNA): TGTGCCAGCAGTAGGACAGGGTGGTACACTGAAGCTTTCTTT.

CDR3: CASSEGGFTVYGYTF. For the CDR3, the DNA is TGTGCCAGCAGTGAGGGAGGTTTCACGGTTTATGGCTACACCTTC. The J gene is TRBJ1-2, the V gene TRBV25-1; no clear D. Germline V CDR1 and CDR2: MGHDK, SYGVNS. Trimming removed 3 bases at V and 5 bases at J, with 16 bases between. There are 15 residues in the CDR3.

The CDR3 reads CASSQNSGGAYEQYF. The CDR3 nucleotides are TGCGCCAGCAGCCAGAACAGCGGGGGGGCCTACGAGCAGTACTTC. The chain couples TRBV4-1 to TRBJ2-7, with 10 bases that match TRBD2. CDR3 length equals 15 residues. V shed 3 bases and J 2 bases; nucleotides not matched to a gene: 4. CDR1 MGHRA and CDR2 YSYEKL come from the germline V gene.